In its sample, the clone carrying this T cell receptor (beta chain) was seen once. Antigen: not known. The record originates from a study of cytotoxic CD8 clonotypes in ibrutinib-treated CLL. Across the whole study: After a median 12 months on treatment (6 to 36), response samples were drawn. The study, taken as a whole, reports: Having risen at ibrutinib response, clonality had fallen back toward baseline by progression. Public clonotypes (which were uncommon) either contracted or remained stable on treatment. Sustained-remission and progressing patients had unequal sampling times.

This table comes from immunoSEQ multiplex PCR, and its TCRdb copy is limited to in-frame clones, with some not included. The data show some 200,000 clones, with 60% to 80% seen just once and roughly 10% held by the top ten. V shed 6 bases, J shed 2 bases, and the junction held 5 bases outside the gene matches. This CDR3 has 14 residues. The V gene's germline CDR1 is LNHDA and CDR2 SQIVND (reference sequence). This TCR derives from a human donor with chronic lymphocytic leukemia. The chain couples TRBV19 to TRBJ2-3, with 7 bases that match TRBD1. Source: PBMCs, taken after 12 months of ibrutinib treatment. CDR3 coding DNA: TGTGCCAGTAGACAGGGGATACTCACAGATACGCAGTATTTT. Encoded protein: CASRQGILTDTQYF.